This record concerns one TCR beta chain sequence. In germline, CDR1 is DFQATT, CDR2 SNEGSKA (reference sequence). The V gene lost 0 bases and the J gene lost 0 bases, with 11 bases spanning the gap. This CDR3 contains 16 residues. Quantitative molecular-barcoded 5'-RACE generated the TCR beta libraries. TCRdb passed the 5' RACE reads through MiXCR, listing each CDR3 protein once. The data contain roughly 130,000 distinct CDR3 sequences, about 13% of them singletons. The data belong to a study of CD8 T cells in ankylosing spondylitis. This TCR derives from a female donor with ankylosing spondylitis or in good health (not recorded which). The source material was blood, either unsorted or a sorted T cell fraction (not recorded which). The rearrangement links TRBV20-1 to TRBJ2-2, with TRBD1 as a possible D gene (5 bases). CDR3 protein: CSARDPARANTGELFF. The DNA for the CDR3 is TGCAGTGCTAGAGATCCGGCCAGGGCGAACACCGGGGAGCTGTTTTTT.